What follows is one TCR beta chain and its context. The sample comes from a study of blood T cell repertoires in COVID-19. Study at large: The origin of the acute and convalescent COVID-19 samples was the United States, Italy and Spain. Sources were T cells, B-cell-depleted T cells, or PBMCs; the material itself was cDNA or gDNA.

CDR3 length: 16 residues. CDR1 and CDR2 (germline): KGHSH, LQKENI. Losses at the gene ends were 4 bases for V and 3 bases for J; bases not matched to a gene: 8. Authors' analysis steps: Reference gene primer amplification yielded estimated nucleated cell counts. Sequencing used immunoSEQ multiplex PCR; TCRdb keeps in-frame clones, though not all of them. That table gives V, J and clone size, and the DNA gave D and trimming. This sample has 200,000 to 300,000 clones; over 75% occur once, and the top ten carry around 7.8%. The TCR sequence derives from a human donor in a cohort sampled during active COVID-19. What was sequenced was peripheral blood. This chain uses TRBV18 with TRBJ2-3, with 9 bases aligning to TRBD2. CDR3 DNA sequence: TGTGCCAGCTCACATCTTAGCGGGAGTCTAACAGATACGCAGTATTTT. Protein: CASSHLSGSLTDTQYF.